This T cell receptor beta chain was identified in a study of cytomegalovirus exposure and HLA in healthy donors. Findings and limits, study-wide: Solely CMV serostatus was available to characterize immune exposure. The listing of 150 or so TCR beta chains classed them as cytomegalovirus-associated.

Germline V gene data show CDR1 as MNHEY and CDR2 as SVGAGI. The CDR3 spans 12 residues. PCR was performed using 60 Vbeta and 13 Jbeta primers. Assay used: immunoSEQ multiplex PCR; TCRdb lists only in-frame clones, some missing. This table has about 130,000 clones, 77% appearing once. Points on this clone: Its antigen is unidentified.

The sequence was collected from a male donor in good health and CMV-seropositive. J is TRBJ1-2 and V is TRBV6-5, with a tentative D call TRBD1 (5 bases). Sequenced: PBMCs. The CDR3 nucleotides are TGTGCGTGTATGGGGCCGTCTCGTGGCTACACCTTC. Translated, it gives CACMGPSRGYTF.